Following are 6 T cell receptor beta chains from one sample sequenced in a study of blood T cell repertoires in COVID-19. Data came from immunoSEQ multiplex PCR; TCRdb stores just in-frame clones and leaves some out. The sample records approximately 330,000 clones, around 87% being singletons. The sequenced sample was peripheral blood. These receptors came from a woman aged 50 to 65 with active or convalescent COVID-19.

The CDR3 region has the DNA TGTGCCATCAGCCCCGGGACTAGCGGCCCCTACGAGCAGTACTTC. Translation: CAISPGTSGPYEQYF. This rearrangement joins TRBV10-3 to TRBJ2-7; 11 bases line up with TRBD2. Looked up from germline, CDR1 is ENHRY and CDR2 is SYGVKD. Trimming removed 6 bases from V and 2 bases from J; junction bases left unmatched: 6. The CDR3 is 15 amino acids.

The genes are TRBV14 and TRBJ2-7, with D tentatively TRBD1 (8 bases). Trimming shortened V by 4 bases and J by 1 base, and 11 bases separated the two germline ends. Germline V gene data show CDR1 as SGHDN and CDR2 as FVKESK. This CDR3 region has 14 residues. The CDR3 bases are TGTGCCAGCAGCCCACAGGGGGGGTCCTACGAGCAGTACTTC. Translated, it gives CASSPQGGSYEQYF.

The gene calls are TRBV11-2 and TRBJ1-1, with D unresolved. Germline V gives CDR1 SGHAT, CDR2 FQNNGV. CDR3 length: 17 amino acids. With 2 bases removed from V and 2 bases from J, the gap between germline ends came to 18 bases. The CDR3 DNA reads as TGTGCCAGCAGCTTATCAGGTTACATAACAGAAAACACTGAAGCTTTCTTT. Its protein is CASSLSGYITENTEAFF.

J is TRBJ1-5 and V is TRBV6-5, with D unresolved. CDR1 is MNHEY, CDR2 SVGAGI, per germline. The CDR3 covers 13 residues. V lost 6 bases, J lost 0 bases, and 6 bases lay in between. DNA for the CDR3: TGTGCCAGCAGACTGAGTAGCAATCAGCCCCAGCATTTT. This sequence encodes CASRLSSNQPQHF.

The gene calls are TRBV12-3 or TRBV12-4 and TRBJ1-2; D perhaps matches TRBD1 (6 bases). This CDR3 comprises 13 residues. Trimming cost V 3 bases and J 2 bases, with 7 bases left between them. CDR3 DNA: TGTGCCAGCAGTTTCCAGGGGAACTATGGCTACACCTTC. This sequence encodes CASSFQGNYGYTF.

The V and J genes are TRBV10-1 and TRBJ2-3; a weak D match, TRBD1 (5 bases). The V end lost 7 bases, the J end lost 2 bases, and 19 bases lay between the germline ends. The CDR3 is 16 residues long. The germline V gene has CDR1 WNHNN and CDR2 SYGVQD (reference sequence). The CDR3 region is CASTGRGARFTDTQYF. The CDR3 bases are TGCGCCAGCACTGGTAGGGGCGCCCGTTTCACAGATACGCAGTATTTT.